This is a list of T cell receptor beta chains from one sample in a study of T cells after posttransplantation cyclophosphamide. Sequencing was performed with immunoSEQ multiplex PCR; in TCRdb, only in-frame clones are kept and a portion is missing. The sample lists more than 60,000 clones, just under 95% occurring once. Specimen: PBMCs. The receptors here all came from a woman in her 30s in good health and a related stem cell transplant donor. Each CDR3 is given with its conserved first and last residue. The D gene is left open where the match is weak. Only part of the rows carry a size: once, few, many, or a class if the clone is expanded.

J gene: TRBJ2-7; D gene: .; V gene: TRBV6-1; clone size: .; CDR3 DNA: TGTGCCAGCAGTGGGTTGGGGAACGAGCAGTACTTC; CDR3 protein: CASSGLGNEQYF
J gene: TRBJ2-7; D gene: .; V gene: TRBV4-3; clone size: .; CDR3 DNA: TGCGCCAGCAGCCAAGATTCCTCAGGTGCCTACGAGCAGTACTTC; CDR3 protein: CASSQDSSGAYEQYF
J gene: TRBJ2-7; D gene: TRBD2; V gene: TRBV15; clone size: .; CDR3 DNA: TGTGCCACCAGCAGAGGAGTTAGCGGGTCGAGCTCCTACGAGCAGTACTTC; CDR3 protein: CATSRGVSGSSSYEQYF
J gene: TRBJ1-3; D gene: TRBD1; V gene: TRBV10-3; clone size: .; CDR3 DNA: TGTGCCATCAGGGGACAGGCCCCAGGAAACACCATATATTTT; CDR3 protein: CAIRGQAPGNTIYF
J gene: TRBJ2-5; D gene: .; V gene: TRBV12-2; clone size: .; CDR3 DNA: TGTGCAAGTCGCTTGAGCCAGACAGGGGGTCAAGAGACCCAGTACTTC; CDR3 protein: CASRLSQTGGQETQYF
J gene: TRBJ1-2; D gene: TRBD1; V gene: TRBV29-1; clone size: .; CDR3 DNA: TGCAGCGCGGGACAGGGCCCCTCAGATGGCTACACCTTC; CDR3 protein: CSAGQGPSDGYTF
J gene: TRBJ1-1; D gene: .; V gene: TRBV29-1; clone size: once; CDR3 DNA: TGCAGCGTTGTTCGACAGTTGAACACTGAAGCTTTCTTT; CDR3 protein: CSVVRQLNTEAFF
J gene: TRBJ2-1; D gene: .; V gene: TRBV11-2; clone size: .; CDR3 DNA: TGTGCCAGCAGCGTCGGGGTCTCTTCCTACAATGAGCAGTTCTTC; CDR3 protein: CASSVGVSSYNEQFF
J gene: TRBJ2-3; D gene: TRBD2; V gene: TRBV27; clone size: .; CDR3 DNA: TGTGCCAGCAGTTTACCTAGCGGGGGCACAGATACGCAGTATTTT; CDR3 protein: CASSLPSGGTDTQYF
J gene: TRBJ1-2; D gene: TRBD1; V gene: TRBV19; clone size: .; CDR3 DNA: TGTGCCAGTACCCTCGGACAGGGGCTGATTAAAGGCTATGGCTACACCTTC; CDR3 protein: CASTLGQGLIKGYGYTF
J gene: TRBJ1-1; D gene: .; V gene: TRBV9; clone size: .; CDR3 DNA: TGTGCCAGCAGCAAGTCCCAGGGGAGCACTGAAGCTTTCTTT; CDR3 protein: CASSKSQGSTEAFF
J gene: TRBJ1-1; D gene: .; V gene: TRBV6-4; clone size: .; CDR3 DNA: TGTGCCAGCAGTGACGGGGTTCCAGCGACTGAAGCTTTCTTT; CDR3 protein: CASSDGVPATEAFF
J gene: TRBJ1-5; D gene: TRBD1; V gene: TRBV19; clone size: .; CDR3 DNA: TGTGCCAGTAGTATAGTACCAGGGGGCGGTCAGCCCCAGCATTTT; CDR3 protein: CASSIVPGGGQPQHF
J gene: TRBJ1-3; D gene: TRBD1; V gene: TRBV7-2; clone size: .; CDR3 DNA: TGTGCCAGCAGCTTGACAGGGGGCGGTTCTGGAAACACCATATATTTT; CDR3 protein: CASSLTGGGSGNTIYF
J gene: TRBJ2-1; D gene: .; V gene: TRBV7-2; clone size: .; CDR3 DNA: TGTGCCAGCAGCTTACCGAAGGAGCAAGGACGACTTAACAATGAGCAGTTCTTC; CDR3 protein: CASSLPKEQGRLNNEQFF
J gene: TRBJ1-5; D gene: .; V gene: TRBV30; clone size: .; CDR3 DNA: TGTGCCTGGAGTGTACAGGGACAACAGCCCCAGCATTTT; CDR3 protein: CAWSVQGQQPQHF
J gene: TRBJ1-1; D gene: TRBD1; V gene: TRBV28; clone size: .; CDR3 DNA: TGTGCCAGCAACCCGGGACAGCCCAACACTGAAGCTTTCTTT; CDR3 protein: CASNPGQPNTEAFF
J gene: TRBJ2-7; D gene: .; V gene: TRBV13; clone size: .; CDR3 DNA: TGTGCCAGCAGCACGGCGGGGGGACAGGGCCGTCCGCAACAGTACTTC; CDR3 protein: CASSTAGGQGRPQQYF
J gene: TRBJ2-3; D gene: TRBD2; V gene: TRBV11-2; clone size: .; CDR3 DNA: TGTGCCAGCAGCTTACGCGGGGGGTCGGTAGATACGCAGTATTTT; CDR3 protein: CASSLRGGSVDTQYF
J gene: TRBJ2-7; D gene: TRBD1; V gene: TRBV5-1; clone size: .; CDR3 DNA: TGCGCCAGCAGCTGGGGAAACCGGGACAGGGGGCACGAGCAGTACTTC; CDR3 protein: CASSWGNRDRGHEQYF
J gene: TRBJ1-1; D gene: TRBD1; V gene: TRBV7-2; clone size: .; CDR3 DNA: TGTGCCAGCAGCCTGACAGGGCGGAACACTGAAGCTTTCTTT; CDR3 protein: CASSLTGRNTEAFF
J gene: TRBJ2-1; D gene: .; V gene: TRBV5-1; clone size: .; CDR3 DNA: TGCGCCAGCAGCTTGAGGGAGCCCTCATACAATGAGCAGTTCTTC; CDR3 protein: CASSLREPSYNEQFF
J gene: TRBJ2-1; D gene: TRBD1; V gene: TRBV6-5; clone size: .; CDR3 DNA: TGTGCCAGCAGCCCGACAGGGAGCTCCTACAATGAGCAGTTCTTC; CDR3 protein: CASSPTGSSYNEQFF
J gene: TRBJ2-5; D gene: TRBD2; V gene: TRBV7-2; clone size: .; CDR3 DNA: TGTGCCAGCAGCACCGGACTAGCGGGGGGGCAAGAGACCCAGTACTTC; CDR3 protein: CASSTGLAGGQETQYF
J gene: TRBJ1-5; D gene: .; V gene: TRBV10-3; clone size: .; CDR3 DNA: TGTGCCATCAGGCCAGGCCTTAGCAATCAGCCCCAGCATTTT; CDR3 protein: CAIRPGLSNQPQHF
J gene: TRBJ2-7; D gene: TRBD2; V gene: TRBV7-3; clone size: .; CDR3 DNA: TGTGCCAGCAGCCCAGCGGCCGGGGGGGTTTACGAGCAGTACTTC; CDR3 protein: CASSPAAGGVYEQYF
J gene: TRBJ1-1; D gene: .; V gene: TRBV6-6; clone size: .; CDR3 DNA: TGTGCCAGCAGTTACGCAGGGCAGGAGAACACTGAAGCTTTCTTT; CDR3 protein: CASSYAGQENTEAFF
J gene: TRBJ2-3; D gene: TRBD1; V gene: TRBV30; clone size: .; CDR3 DNA: TGTGCCTGGAGTCAGGGGGCACTTACAGATACGCAGTATTTT; CDR3 protein: CAWSQGALTDTQYF
J gene: TRBJ2-2; D gene: .; V gene: TRBV15; clone size: .; CDR3 DNA: TGTGCCACCAGCAGAGATAAGGAGGGACCGACCGGGGAGCTGTTTTTT; CDR3 protein: CATSRDKEGPTGELFF
J gene: TRBJ1-4; D gene: .; V gene: TRBV5-4; clone size: .; CDR3 DNA: TGTGCCAGCAGCTTGGCTCAGCAGGGACTTGGGGCTAATGAAAAACTGTTTTTT; CDR3 protein: CASSLAQQGLGANEKLFF
J gene: TRBJ1-3; D gene: .; V gene: TRBV11-2; clone size: .; CDR3 DNA: TGTGCCAGCAGCACACTTTATACCCCGCGGGACTCTGGAAACACCATATATTTT; CDR3 protein: CASSTLYTPRDSGNTIYF
J gene: TRBJ1-6; D gene: .; V gene: TRBV5-5; clone size: few; CDR3 DNA: TGTGCCAGCAGTCCCAGGGTCAGCTCCTATAATTCACCCCTCCACTTT; CDR3 protein: CASSPRVSSYNSPLHF
J gene: TRBJ1-5; D gene: .; V gene: TRBV7-9; clone size: medium-sized; CDR3 DNA: TGTGCCAGCAGCCCCCCCTTGCCCGAGTCTTACTGTCAGCCCCAGCATTTT; CDR3 protein: CASSPPLPESYCQPQHF
J gene: TRBJ1-2; D gene: TRBD1; V gene: TRBV30; clone size: .; CDR3 DNA: TGTGCCTGGGCACCGGACAGGGGGCAAGGCTACACCTTC; CDR3 protein: CAWAPDRGQGYTF
J gene: TRBJ1-1; D gene: .; V gene: TRBV28; clone size: .; CDR3 DNA: TGTGCCAGCAGTGTCGGGACAACTGAAGCTTTCTTT; CDR3 protein: CASSVGTTEAFF
J gene: TRBJ1-1; D gene: .; V gene: TRBV6-6; clone size: .; CDR3 DNA: TGTGCCAGCAGTTACTTTCGGGGCTTGAACACTGAAGCTTTCTTT; CDR3 protein: CASSYFRGLNTEAFF
J gene: TRBJ1-1; D gene: TRBD1; V gene: TRBV27; clone size: .; CDR3 DNA: TGTGCCAGCAGCAGGACAGGGCAGGGTAACACTGAAGCTTTCTTT; CDR3 protein: CASSRTGQGNTEAFF
J gene: TRBJ1-2; D gene: TRBD1; V gene: TRBV19; clone size: .; CDR3 DNA: TGTGCCAGTAGTTCTCCGCGGGACAGGGGTGGGTATGGCTACACCTTC; CDR3 protein: CASSSPRDRGGYGYTF
J gene: TRBJ2-1; D gene: TRBD1; V gene: TRBV5-1; clone size: .; CDR3 DNA: TGCGCCAGCAGCCGTGACAGGGGGCTTGGGGATGAGCAGTTCTTC; CDR3 protein: CASSRDRGLGDEQFF
J gene: TRBJ1-6; D gene: TRBD1; V gene: TRBV6-1; clone size: .; CDR3 DNA: TGTGCCAGCAGTGAATCAGGCAGGGGGAATTCACCCCTCCACTTT; CDR3 protein: CASSESGRGNSPLHF
J gene: TRBJ2-2; D gene: .; V gene: TRBV29-1; clone size: .; CDR3 DNA: TGCAGCGTTGCACGGATGAACACCGGGGAGCTGTTTTTT; CDR3 protein: CSVARMNTGELFF
J gene: TRBJ2-5; D gene: .; V gene: TRBV5-4; clone size: .; CDR3 DNA: TGTGCCAGCAGCCTAGAGCGCAGCTCAGAGACCCAGTACTTC; CDR3 protein: CASSLERSSETQYF
J gene: TRBJ1-2; D gene: .; V gene: TRBV15; clone size: .; CDR3 DNA: TGTGCCACCAGCAGAGGGACAGATGGGGACTATGGCTACACCTTC; CDR3 protein: CATSRGTDGDYGYTF
J gene: TRBJ2-5; D gene: .; V gene: TRBV7-2; clone size: .; CDR3 DNA: TGTGCCAGCAGCTTCCAGCTGGGGCCCCAAGAGACCCAGTACTTC; CDR3 protein: CASSFQLGPQETQYF
J gene: TRBJ1-4; D gene: .; V gene: TRBV13; clone size: .; CDR3 DNA: TGTGCCAGCACCCTGGGGGGGGCCCGAAATGAAAAACTGTTTTTT; CDR3 protein: CASTLGGARNEKLFF
J gene: TRBJ2-1; D gene: .; V gene: TRBV7-2; clone size: .; CDR3 DNA: TGTGCCAGCAGCACGAGCTGGGGCACAGATGAGCAGTTCTTC; CDR3 protein: CASSTSWGTDEQFF
J gene: TRBJ2-5; D gene: .; V gene: TRBV2; clone size: .; CDR3 DNA: TGTGCCAGCGACCTCCTCGGGCAAGAGACCCAGTACTTC; CDR3 protein: CASDLLGQETQYF
J gene: TRBJ2-3; D gene: .; V gene: TRBV10-3; clone size: .; CDR3 DNA: TGTGCCATCAGTGAGTTCAGCACAGATACGCAGTATTTT; CDR3 protein: CAISEFSTDTQYF
J gene: TRBJ1-4; D gene: TRBD1; V gene: TRBV11-2; clone size: .; CDR3 DNA: TGTGCCAGCAGCTTCACAGGGGATGGTGAAAAACTGTTTTTT; CDR3 protein: CASSFTGDGEKLFF
J gene: TRBJ1-6; D gene: .; V gene: TRBV6-5; clone size: .; CDR3 DNA: TGTGCCAGCACTTACGTTAAGTCGCGTTCACCCCTCCACTTT; CDR3 protein: CASTYVKSRSPLHF
J gene: TRBJ1-6; D gene: .; V gene: TRBV4-3; clone size: .; CDR3 DNA: TGCGCCAGCAGCCAAGATCCGGCGCAGGACTATAATTCACCCCTCCACTTT; CDR3 protein: CASSQDPAQDYNSPLHF
J gene: TRBJ2-1; D gene: TRBD2; V gene: TRBV9; clone size: .; CDR3 DNA: TGTGCCAGCAGCGTAGCCCCTAGCGGGGATGAGCAGTTCTTC; CDR3 protein: CASSVAPSGDEQFF
J gene: TRBJ2-7; D gene: .; V gene: TRBV2; clone size: once; CDR3 DNA: TGTGCCAGCAGTGTGGGGCCCAGCTCCTACGAGCAGTACTTC; CDR3 protein: CASSVGPSSYEQYF
J gene: TRBJ1-1; D gene: .; V gene: TRBV11-2; clone size: once; CDR3 DNA: TGTGCCAGCAGCCCGGGCACTGAAGCTTTCTTT; CDR3 protein: CASSPGTEAFF
J gene: TRBJ2-7; D gene: .; V gene: TRBV19; clone size: .; CDR3 DNA: TGTGCCAGTAGTATCCGGACGAATTACGAGCAGTACTTC; CDR3 protein: CASSIRTNYEQYF
J gene: TRBJ2-7; D gene: .; V gene: TRBV7-2; clone size: .; CDR3 DNA: TGTGCCAGCAGCCCGACCACCCAAATCCGGACTGGGGAGCAGTACTTC; CDR3 protein: CASSPTTQIRTGEQYF
J gene: TRBJ1-1; D gene: .; V gene: TRBV13; clone size: .; CDR3 DNA: TGTGCCAGCAGCTTAGATGAGAACACTGAAGCTTTCTTT; CDR3 protein: CASSLDENTEAFF
J gene: TRBJ2-7; D gene: .; V gene: TRBV7-6; clone size: .; CDR3 DNA: TGTGCCAGCAGCTTCTTTGACAACTACGAGCAGTACTTC; CDR3 protein: CASSFFDNYEQYF
J gene: TRBJ2-7; D gene: .; V gene: TRBV5-1; clone size: once; CDR3 DNA: TGCGCCAGCAGCTTGTCCCAGGGAAGGAGCTCCTACGAGCAGTACTTC; CDR3 protein: CASSLSQGRSSYEQYF
J gene: TRBJ2-1; D gene: TRBD2; V gene: TRBV5-6; clone size: .; CDR3 DNA: TGTGCCAGCAGAACCTTTAGCGGGGGGCCCTACAATGAGCAGTTCTTC; CDR3 protein: CASRTFSGGPYNEQFF